These T cell receptor beta chains were read from a single sample in a study of cytomegalovirus exposure and HLA in healthy donors. The repertoire was sequenced with immunoSEQ multiplex PCR; TCRdb's copy has only in-frame clones and lacks some. The table has about 130,000 clones, about 85% seen once. Specimen: PBMCs. The receptors come from a boy younger than 18 in good health and CMV-seronegative. Each CDR3 is given with its conserved first and last residue. The order of the fields is V gene, D gene, clone size, J gene, CDR3 DNA, CDR3 protein. A D gene is named only where the DNA matches it firmly. Size is omitted from some rows. Given values are once, few, many or a class for expanded clones.

v_gene: TRBV15
d_gene: TRBD1
abundance: -
j_gene: TRBJ2-7
CDR3nt: TGTGCCACCAGCAGAAATGCCGGGACAGGGGGCGAGCAGTACTTC
CDR3aa: CATSRNAGTGGEQYF

v_gene: TRBV27
d_gene: TRBD1
abundance: -
j_gene: TRBJ2-1
CDR3nt: TGTGCCAGCAGTTCCGGGACAGGGACCGCCGGGTCCTACAATGAGCAGTTCTTC
CDR3aa: CASSSGTGTAGSYNEQFF

v_gene: TRBV7-8
d_gene: -
abundance: -
j_gene: TRBJ2-7
CDR3nt: TGTGCCAGCAGCTTAGAGGGGGTGGACGAGCAGTACTTC
CDR3aa: CASSLEGVDEQYF

v_gene: TRBV2
d_gene: TRBD1
abundance: -
j_gene: TRBJ1-5
CDR3nt: TGTGCCAGCAACATCGAGGGGGCGCGGGGCCAGCCCCAGCATTTT
CDR3aa: CASNIEGARGQPQHF

v_gene: TRBV29-1
d_gene: TRBD1
abundance: -
j_gene: TRBJ1-2
CDR3nt: TGCAGCGTTGGGACAGGGAGCGACTACACCTTC
CDR3aa: CSVGTGSDYTF

v_gene: TRBV5-6
d_gene: TRBD2
abundance: -
j_gene: TRBJ2-7
CDR3nt: TGTGCCAGCAGGTCGGGACTAGCGGGAGGTACTTTCGAGCAGTACTTC
CDR3aa: CASRSGLAGGTFEQYF

v_gene: TRBV29-1
d_gene: TRBD1
abundance: -
j_gene: TRBJ2-2
CDR3nt: TGCAGCGGCCGGACAGGGACCGGGGAGCTGTTTTTT
CDR3aa: CSGRTGTGELFF

v_gene: TRBV7-8
d_gene: TRBD1
abundance: once
j_gene: TRBJ1-5
CDR3nt: TGTGCCAGCAGCTTTCAGGGGACAGGGGGCTATAGCAATCAGCCCCAGCATTTT
CDR3aa: CASSFQGTGGYSNQPQHF

v_gene: TRBV15
d_gene: -
abundance: -
j_gene: TRBJ2-7
CDR3nt: TGTGCCACCAGCAGGGGTCGGGATGAAGAGCAGTACTTC
CDR3aa: CATSRGRDEEQYF

v_gene: TRBV2
d_gene: TRBD1
abundance: once
j_gene: TRBJ1-1
CDR3nt: TGTGCCAGCACCGAGACAGGGAAAACTGAAGCTTTCTTT
CDR3aa: CASTETGKTEAFF

v_gene: TRBV9
d_gene: -
abundance: once
j_gene: TRBJ1-5
CDR3nt: TGTGCCAGCAGCGTACAGGGCAATCAGCCCCAGCATTTT
CDR3aa: CASSVQGNQPQHF

v_gene: TRBV10-2
d_gene: TRBD1
abundance: -
j_gene: TRBJ1-2
CDR3nt: TGCGCCAGCAGGGCGACAGGGTGGGATGGCTACACCTTC
CDR3aa: CASRATGWDGYTF

v_gene: TRBV15
d_gene: -
abundance: -
j_gene: TRBJ2-7
CDR3nt: TGTGCCACCAGCAGAGATGTGGGGCCCTACGAGCAGTACTTC
CDR3aa: CATSRDVGPYEQYF

v_gene: TRBV4-3
d_gene: TRBD2
abundance: -
j_gene: TRBJ2-1
CDR3nt: TGCGCCAGCAGCCAAGCTAGCGCGGGGGACTACAATGAGCAGTTCTTC
CDR3aa: CASSQASAGDYNEQFF

v_gene: TRBV20-1
d_gene: -
abundance: -
j_gene: TRBJ1-2
CDR3nt: TGCAGTGCTAGGTCGAGGGAGGGCTACACCTTC
CDR3aa: CSARSREGYTF

v_gene: TRBV15
d_gene: TRBD2
abundance: -
j_gene: TRBJ2-1
CDR3nt: TGTGCCACCAGCCGCACGGATTACGGGAGGGCGTGGGGCAATGAGCAGTTCTTC
CDR3aa: CATSRTDYGRAWGNEQFF

v_gene: TRBV18
d_gene: TRBD1
abundance: -
j_gene: TRBJ2-1
CDR3nt: TGTGCCAGCTCACCAAGCTCCGGGACAGGCCCCATATACAATGAGCAGTTCTTC
CDR3aa: CASSPSSGTGPIYNEQFF

v_gene: TRBV5-5
d_gene: -
abundance: once
j_gene: TRBJ1-1
CDR3nt: TGTGCCAGCAGCCCCGGACAAGGCACTGAAGCTTTCTTT
CDR3aa: CASSPGQGTEAFF

v_gene: TRBV4-1
d_gene: TRBD1
abundance: -
j_gene: TRBJ2-1
CDR3nt: TGCGCCAGCAGCCAAGATCAGGGGGCGGGCTCCTACAATGAGCAGTTCTTC
CDR3aa: CASSQDQGAGSYNEQFF

v_gene: TRBV7-9
d_gene: -
abundance: -
j_gene: TRBJ2-5
CDR3nt: TGTGCCAGCAGCGAGCGCCAGAGCCAAGAGACCCAGTACTTC
CDR3aa: CASSERQSQETQYF

v_gene: TRBV30
d_gene: TRBD2
abundance: few
j_gene: TRBJ2-3
CDR3nt: TGTGCCTCCCCCCGGGGGGGCACAGATACGCAGTATTTT
CDR3aa: CASPRGGTDTQYF

v_gene: TRBV7-9
d_gene: -
abundance: few
j_gene: TRBJ2-7
CDR3nt: TGTGCAGGGAGGCAGGGTATCAACGAGCAGTACTTC
CDR3aa: CAGRQGINEQYF

v_gene: TRBV28
d_gene: -
abundance: -
j_gene: TRBJ2-7
CDR3nt: TGTGCCAGCAGTATCCTCTCCTACGAGCAGTACTTC
CDR3aa: CASSILSYEQYF

v_gene: TRBV7-8
d_gene: TRBD1
abundance: few
j_gene: TRBJ2-1
CDR3nt: TGTGCCAGCAGCTTAGCGTCCCTGGGACAGGGTGGGAATGAGCAGTTCTTC
CDR3aa: CASSLASLGQGGNEQFF

v_gene: TRBV11-2
d_gene: -
abundance: few
j_gene: TRBJ2-3
CDR3nt: TGTGCCAGCGCCCTACAAGGGAGTGCAGATACGCAGTATTTT
CDR3aa: CASALQGSADTQYF

v_gene: TRBV10-2
d_gene: -
abundance: -
j_gene: TRBJ1-1
CDR3nt: TGCGCCACCCGAAATCCGGGACAACTCCCTGACGCTTTCTTT
CDR3aa: CATRNPGQLPDAFF

v_gene: TRBV7-6
d_gene: -
abundance: -
j_gene: TRBJ2-7
CDR3nt: TGTGCCAGCAGTGAACAGGGCCACGAGCAGTACTTC
CDR3aa: CASSEQGHEQYF

v_gene: TRBV13
d_gene: -
abundance: once
j_gene: TRBJ2-1
CDR3nt: TGTGCCAGCAGCTTAGGCCGCGAGAATGAGCAGTTCTTC
CDR3aa: CASSLGRENEQFF

v_gene: TRBV5-1
d_gene: -
abundance: few
j_gene: TRBJ1-5
CDR3nt: TGCGCCAGCAGCCTGGCTGGGGAGGCTCAGCCCCAGCATTTT
CDR3aa: CASSLAGEAQPQHF

v_gene: TRBV30
d_gene: TRBD1
abundance: once
j_gene: TRBJ2-7
CDR3nt: TGTGCCTGGTCGACAGGGGCTTACGAGCAGTACTTC
CDR3aa: CAWSTGAYEQYF

v_gene: TRBV10-3
d_gene: TRBD1
abundance: -
j_gene: TRBJ1-5
CDR3nt: TGTGCCATCAGTGAGGCCGGGACAGGGGGACAGCCCCAGCATTTT
CDR3aa: CAISEAGTGGQPQHF

v_gene: TRBV7-6
d_gene: -
abundance: -
j_gene: TRBJ2-1
CDR3nt: TGTGCCAGCAGCTTAGCTTTCGGAGGTAATGAGCAGTTCTTC
CDR3aa: CASSLAFGGNEQFF

v_gene: TRBV9
d_gene: -
abundance: -
j_gene: TRBJ1-2
CDR3nt: TGTGCCAGCAGCGCCGGGGGATCCTATGGCTACACCTTC
CDR3aa: CASSAGGSYGYTF

v_gene: TRBV5-8
d_gene: -
abundance: -
j_gene: TRBJ1-2
CDR3nt: TGTGCCAGCAGCGCCAGGGGAATTGGCTACACCTTC
CDR3aa: CASSARGIGYTF

v_gene: TRBV19
d_gene: -
abundance: -
j_gene: TRBJ1-1
CDR3nt: TGTGCCAGCCGGGACTGGGGATTGAACACTGAAGCTTTCTTT
CDR3aa: CASRDWGLNTEAFF

v_gene: TRBV7-2
d_gene: TRBD1
abundance: -
j_gene: TRBJ1-5
CDR3nt: TGTGCCAGCAGCTCGGACAGGGTTAGTAATCAGCCCCAGCATTTT
CDR3aa: CASSSDRVSNQPQHF

v_gene: TRBV9
d_gene: TRBD2
abundance: -
j_gene: TRBJ2-1
CDR3nt: TGTGCCAGCAGCGTGCTAGCGGGGGTACGTGAGCAGTTCTTC
CDR3aa: CASSVLAGVREQFF

v_gene: TRBV30
d_gene: -
abundance: -
j_gene: TRBJ2-7
CDR3nt: TGTGCCTGGAGTGAGCAATACGAGCAGTACTTC
CDR3aa: CAWSEQYEQYF

v_gene: TRBV7-3
d_gene: -
abundance: -
j_gene: TRBJ2-1
CDR3nt: TGTGCCATCCCAGTGCCCCGGAGGGCGCAATACAATGAGCAGTTCTTC
CDR3aa: CAIPVPRRAQYNEQFF

v_gene: TRBV7-2
d_gene: -
abundance: -
j_gene: TRBJ2-7
CDR3nt: TGTGCCAGCAGCGAACAGGGTCTAACCTACGAGCAGTACTTC
CDR3aa: CASSEQGLTYEQYF

v_gene: TRBV9
d_gene: -
abundance: -
j_gene: TRBJ2-1
CDR3nt: TGTGCCAGCAGCGTAGATTCCTTATCCTACAATGAGCAGTTCTTC
CDR3aa: CASSVDSLSYNEQFF

v_gene: TRBV19
d_gene: TRBD1
abundance: few
j_gene: TRBJ1-1
CDR3nt: TGTGCCACCTCCCGGACAGGAGTGAACACTGAAGCTTTCTTT
CDR3aa: CATSRTGVNTEAFF

v_gene: TRBV9
d_gene: TRBD2
abundance: -
j_gene: TRBJ2-3
CDR3nt: TGTGCCAGCAGCGTAGACCAGCGGGACACAGATACGCAGTATTTT
CDR3aa: CASSVDQRDTDTQYF

v_gene: TRBV30
d_gene: TRBD1
abundance: -
j_gene: TRBJ1-6
CDR3nt: TGTGCCTGGACTGCGACAGGGGGGATACCCCTCCACTTT
CDR3aa: CAWTATGGIPLHF

v_gene: TRBV10-1
d_gene: TRBD1
abundance: -
j_gene: TRBJ1-2
CDR3nt: TGCGCCAGCAATGGGACAGGCAAGAACTATGGCTACACCTTC
CDR3aa: CASNGTGKNYGYTF

v_gene: TRBV5-1
d_gene: -
abundance: -
j_gene: TRBJ1-2
CDR3nt: TGCGCCAGCAGCTTGGGGGCCACAATCCCGGGCTACACCTTC
CDR3aa: CASSLGATIPGYTF

v_gene: TRBV7-9
d_gene: TRBD2
abundance: -
j_gene: TRBJ2-7
CDR3nt: TGTGCCAGCAGCTCGGGACTAGCGGCGTACGAGCAGTACTTC
CDR3aa: CASSSGLAAYEQYF

v_gene: TRBV9
d_gene: -
abundance: -
j_gene: TRBJ1-4
CDR3nt: TGTGCCAGCAGCGTATCGGCAGCGAATGAAAAACTGTTTTTT
CDR3aa: CASSVSAANEKLFF

v_gene: TRBV27
d_gene: -
abundance: -
j_gene: TRBJ2-5
CDR3nt: TGTGCCAGCAGTCCTTTCTTGGGCGAGACCCAGTACTTC
CDR3aa: CASSPFLGETQYF

v_gene: TRBV5-8
d_gene: TRBD2
abundance: -
j_gene: TRBJ2-2
CDR3nt: TGTGCCAGCAGCTTAGGACTAGCGGGAGTCGCCGGGGAGCTGTTTTTT
CDR3aa: CASSLGLAGVAGELFF

v_gene: TRBV5-8
d_gene: -
abundance: -
j_gene: TRBJ2-7
CDR3nt: TGTGCCAGCAGTTACTCCTACGAGCAGTACTTC
CDR3aa: CASSYSYEQYF

v_gene: TRBV18
d_gene: -
abundance: -
j_gene: TRBJ2-1
CDR3nt: TGTGCCAGCTCACCTTTACAGGGCGGTAATGAGCAGTTCTTC
CDR3aa: CASSPLQGGNEQFF

v_gene: TRBV29-1
d_gene: TRBD1
abundance: once
j_gene: TRBJ2-3
CDR3nt: TGCAGCGCGGGACAGGGGGTAAGCACAGATACGCAGTATTTT
CDR3aa: CSAGQGVSTDTQYF

v_gene: TRBV4-3
d_gene: -
abundance: once
j_gene: TRBJ1-1
CDR3nt: TGCGCCAGCAGCCAGGAACCGACGGGAACAGCTGAAGCTTTCTTT
CDR3aa: CASSQEPTGTAEAFF